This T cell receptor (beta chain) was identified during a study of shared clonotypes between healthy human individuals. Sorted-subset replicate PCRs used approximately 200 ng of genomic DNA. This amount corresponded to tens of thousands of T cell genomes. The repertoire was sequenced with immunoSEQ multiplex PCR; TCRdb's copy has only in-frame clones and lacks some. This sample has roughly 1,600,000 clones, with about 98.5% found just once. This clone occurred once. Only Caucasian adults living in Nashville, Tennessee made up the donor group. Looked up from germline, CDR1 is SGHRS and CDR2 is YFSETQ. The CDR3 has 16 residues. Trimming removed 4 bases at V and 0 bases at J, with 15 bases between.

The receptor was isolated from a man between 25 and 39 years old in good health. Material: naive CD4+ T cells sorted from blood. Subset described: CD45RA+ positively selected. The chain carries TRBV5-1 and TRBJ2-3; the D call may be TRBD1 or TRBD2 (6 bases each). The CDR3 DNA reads TGCGCCAGCAGCACCCCGAAAGGGGGGAGCACAGATACGCAGTATTTT. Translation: CASSTPKGGSTDTQYF.